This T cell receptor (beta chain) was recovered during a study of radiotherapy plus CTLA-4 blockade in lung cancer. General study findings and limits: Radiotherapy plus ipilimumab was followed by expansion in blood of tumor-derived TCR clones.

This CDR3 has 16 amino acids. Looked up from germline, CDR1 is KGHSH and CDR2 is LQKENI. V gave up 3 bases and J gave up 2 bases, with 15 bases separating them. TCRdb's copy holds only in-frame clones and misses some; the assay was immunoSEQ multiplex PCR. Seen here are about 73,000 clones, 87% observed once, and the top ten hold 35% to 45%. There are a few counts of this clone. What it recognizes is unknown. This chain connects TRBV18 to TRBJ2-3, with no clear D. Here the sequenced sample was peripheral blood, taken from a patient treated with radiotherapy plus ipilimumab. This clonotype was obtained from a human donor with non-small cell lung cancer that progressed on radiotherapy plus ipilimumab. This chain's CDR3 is CASSPDRTRNTDTQYF. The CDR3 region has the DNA TGTGCCAGCTCACCTGATAGAACCCGGAACACAGATACGCAGTATTTT.